The 20 T cell receptor beta chains in this list originate from one sample, sequenced in a study of blood T cell repertoires in COVID-19. Measured with immunoSEQ multiplex PCR; TCRdb has only the in-frame clones, and not every one. The sample carries just under 60,000 clones, approximately 86% recorded once. The source material was peripheral blood. The source is a human donor with active COVID-19. The donor label of this sample is uncertain.

The chain couples TRBV5-4 to TRBJ2-7, with TRBD1 matching over 7 bases. This CDR3 spans 13 amino acids. V dropped 4 bases and J dropped 4; count of bases not matched to a gene: 5. The germline CDR1 and CDR2 sequences are SGHNT and YYREEE (reference sequence). The DNA of the CDR3 is TGTGCCAGCAGCAGTAACAGGGGTTACGAGCAGTACTTC. Its translation is CASSSNRGYEQYF.

The chain combines TRBV6-5 with TRBJ2-2; a weak D match, TRBD2 (6 bases). From germline, CDR1 is MNHEY and CDR2 SVGAGI. This CDR3 region has 14 residues. Trimming left V 4 bases short and J 8 bases short, with 14 bases between. CDR3 sequence (DNA): TGTGCCAGCAGTTTGGGGCCGACTAGGGGGGAGCTGTTTTTT. Protein: CASSLGPTRGELFF.

The gene calls are TRBV12-2 and TRBJ1-4; the DNA was not compared with TRBD1, the D call given in the table. TRBV12-2 is a pseudogene segment. CDR3 size: 19 residues. DNA for the CDR3: TGTGCAAGTCGCTTAAATTGGATACAGGGGTTTGCAACTAATGAAAAACTGTTTTTT. The encoded protein is CASRLNWIQGFATNEKLFF.

The genes are TRBV5-4 and TRBJ1-2; tentatively, D is TRBD1 (5 bases). Looked up from germline, CDR1 is SGHNT and CDR2 is YYREEE (reference sequence). This CDR3 contains 15 residues. The V end was cut by 4 bases, the J end by 4 bases, with 17 bases between. The CDR3 nucleotides are TGTGCCAGCAGCCCCGGAGGGGCGGCTAGCTATGGCTACACCTTC. This encodes CASSPGGAASYGYTF.

J is TRBJ1-4 and V is TRBV19; D is possibly TRBD1 (6 bases). CDR3 length: 15 amino acids. Trimming took off 3 bases at V and 8 bases at J, with 16 bases between the two ends. Germline CDR1 reads LNHDA; CDR2 reads SQIVND (reference sequence). CDR3 residues: CASSISWLRGEKLFF. The CDR3 DNA follows: TGTGCCAGTAGTATTTCTTGGCTGAGGGGGGAAAAACTGTTTTTT.

The chain recombines TRBV18 with TRBJ2-7; no reliable D call. Per germline, CDR1 KGHSH and CDR2 LQKENI. The CDR3 totals 12 residues. The V and J ends lost 6 bases and 5 bases respectively, with 11 bases between them. Written as DNA, the CDR3 is TGTGCCAGCTCGCGGCGGCAGAACGAGCAGTACTTC. It translates to CASSRRQNEQYF.

J is TRBJ2-2 and V is TRBV28, with TRBD1 as a possible D gene (5 bases). CDR1 and CDR2 (germline): MDHEN, SYDVKM. V lost 2 bases, J lost 5 bases, and 18 bases lay in between. The CDR3 totals 17 residues. DNA for the CDR3: TGTGCCAGCAGTTTACTACAGGTTGTGGGTGGTACCGGGGAGCTGTTTTTT. It specifies CASSLLQVVGGTGELFF.

The chain combines TRBV5-5 with TRBJ2-2; no reliable D call. V was shortened by 5 bases and J by 6 bases, with 5 bases between the two germline ends. Germline CDR1 SGHKS, CDR2 YYEKEE (reference sequence). This CDR3 region has 11 residues. This CDR3 reads CASRLAGELFF. As DNA, the CDR3 is TGTGCCAGCAGACTCGCCGGGGAGCTGTTTTTT. Combining the CDR3 with reference TRBV5-5 and TRBJ2-2 gives the whole variable domain DAGVTQSPTHLIKTRGQQVTLRCSPISGHKSVSWYQQVLGQGPQFIFQYYEKEERGRGNFPDRFSARQFPNYSSELNVNALLLGDSALYLCASRLAGELFFGEGSRLTVL.

The count of this clone is one. The chain has TRBV2 and TRBJ2-5, with TRBD1 matching over 11 bases. V gave up 7 bases and J gave up 1 base; unmatched junction bases: 5. The CDR3 has 15 amino acids. The germline CDR1 and CDR2 sequences are SNHLY and FYNNEI. DNA of the CDR3: TGTGCCAGCAATCGGGACAGGGGGTTCCAAGAGACCCAGTACTTC. Residues: CASNRDRGFQETQYF. The entire variable domain, with the rest obtained from reference TRBV2 and TRBJ2-5, is as follows: EPEVTQTPSHQVTQMGQEVILRCVPISNHLYFYWYRQILGQKVEFLVSFYNNEISEKSEIFDDQFSVERPDGSNFTLKIRSTKLEDSAMYFCASNRDRGFQETQYFGPGTRLLVL.

The chain links TRBV7-2 to TRBJ2-2, with TRBD1 as a possible D gene (5 bases). The CDR3 loop spans 15 amino acids. In germline, CDR1 is SGHTA, CDR2 FQGNSA. V lost 0 bases and J 4 bases, leaving 9 bases between the germline ends. Here the CDR3 DNA reads TGTGCCAGCAGCTTAGCCAGGGCTGGCACCGGGGAGCTGTTTTTT. This translates into CASSLARAGTGELFF.

V and J are TRBV6-5 and TRBJ2-1, with 9 bases fitting TRBD1. Germline lookup yields CDR1 MNHEY and CDR2 SVGAGI. V lost 6 bases to trimming and J lost 8 bases; unmatched junction nucleotides: 8. The CDR3 spans 14 residues. The CDR3 sequence: CASSDRGVIYEQFF. In nucleotides, the CDR3 is TGTGCCAGCAGCGACAGGGGGGTCATTTATGAGCAGTTCTTC.

This clone was observed once. CDR3 loop: CASSHRRVDEKLFF. Here the CDR3 DNA reads TGTGCCAGCAGCCATCGCAGGGTCGATGAAAAACTGTTTTTT. The rearrangement joins TRBV3-1 (or the pseudogene TRBV3-2) to TRBJ1-4; the D gene is possibly TRBD1 (5 bases). This CDR3 is 14 amino acids long. Trimming took off 3 bases at V and 6 bases at J, with 11 bases between the two ends. Germline CDR1 is LGHDT and CDR2 is YNNKEL (reference sequence).

The chain links TRBV5-6 to TRBJ1-5; TRBD1 matches at 8 bases. CDR1 and CDR2 (germline): SGHDT, YYEEEE. The CDR3 length is 15 residues. With V trimmed by 4 bases and J by 4 bases, 7 bases remained unmatched. As DNA, the CDR3 is TGTGCCAGCAGCCCTGGGACAGGTGATAATCAGCCCCAGCATTTT. Its protein is CASSPGTGDNQPQHF.

The chain employs TRBV7-9 and TRBJ1-3; 7 bases match TRBD1. The germline gives CDR1 SEHNR, CDR2 FQNEAQ (reference sequence). CDR3 length: 15 residues. The trim removed 5 bases at V and 4 bases at J, leaving 8 bases unmatched. The CDR3 nucleotides are TGTGCCAGCAGCCGGACAGGTGCCGAGGGAAACACCATATATTTT. As protein: CASSRTGAEGNTIYF. Combining the CDR3 with reference TRBV7-9 and TRBJ1-3 gives the whole variable domain DTGVSQNPRHKITKRGQNVTFRCDPISEHNRLYWYRQTLGQGPEFLTYFQNEAQLEKSRLLSDRFSAERPKGSFSTLEIQRTEQGDSAMYLCASSRTGAEGNTIYFGEGSWLTVV.

The rearrangement joins TRBV20-1 to TRBJ2-1, with D possibly matching TRBD2 (5 bases). This CDR3 is 14 amino acids long. The ends were cut back, 3 bases at V and 0 bases at J, with 9 bases in the middle. Germline V gives CDR1 DFQATT, CDR2 SNEGSKA (reference sequence). In nucleotides, the CDR3 is TGCAGTGCTAGTACTAGAATCTCCTACAATGAGCAGTTCTTC. It translates to CSASTRISYNEQFF.

The V and J genes are TRBV4-1 and TRBJ1-6; tentative D call: TRBD1 (6 bases). CDR1 is MGHRA and CDR2 is YSYEKL in the germline V gene. Trimming removed 0 bases from V and 0 bases from J, with 9 bases in between. CDR3 length: 17 amino acids. The CDR3 DNA reads TGCGCCAGCAGCCAAGAAAACAGGGTCTCCTATAATTCACCCCTCCACTTT. This encodes CASSQENRVSYNSPLHF.

V is TRBV16 and J is TRBJ2-7, with TRBD1 matching 7 bases. Trimming cost V 4 bases and J 1 base; bases outside gene matches: 13. CDR3 length: 17 residues. Germline assignment: CDR1 KGHSY and CDR2 FQNENV. The CDR3 sequence is CASSRNTGEPRSYEQYF. CDR3 DNA: TGTGCCAGCAGCCGCAATACAGGGGAACCCCGTTCCTACGAGCAGTACTTC.

This clone has only a few counts. CDR3 DNA sequence: TGTGCCAGCAGCTCCTGGCAGGGGGCAGGTCAGCCCCAGCATTTT. It translates to CASSSWQGAGQPQHF. The chain couples TRBV5-6 to TRBJ1-5; 8 nucleotides match TRBD1. This CDR3 has 15 residues. Germline trimming cut 3 bases from V and 6 bases from J; bases unmatched to any gene: 8. Germline V gene sequence: CDR1 SGHDT, CDR2 YYEEEE.

This rearrangement joins TRBV6-5 to TRBJ2-1; TRBD2 is a possible D gene (6 bases). Deletions cut 2 bases from V and 0 bases from J, with 8 bases between. The CDR3 length is 15 residues. The germline gives CDR1 MNHEY, CDR2 SVGAGI. CDR3 sequence reads: CASSYGGISYNEQFF. The CDR3 DNA reads TGTGCCAGCAGTTACGGGGGGATCTCCTACAATGAGCAGTTCTTC.

This chain's CDR3 is CASSYRVEGLDTQYF. CDR3 sequence (DNA): TGTGCCAGCAGTTACCGGGTTGAGGGACTGGATACGCAGTATTTT. The rearrangement joins TRBV6-2 or TRBV6-3 to TRBJ2-3; possible D gene TRBD2, 6 bases. Germline-derived CDR1 and CDR2 are MNHEY and SVGEGT. V was clipped by 2 bases and J by 6 bases, with 15 bases between them. The CDR3 contains 15 residues.